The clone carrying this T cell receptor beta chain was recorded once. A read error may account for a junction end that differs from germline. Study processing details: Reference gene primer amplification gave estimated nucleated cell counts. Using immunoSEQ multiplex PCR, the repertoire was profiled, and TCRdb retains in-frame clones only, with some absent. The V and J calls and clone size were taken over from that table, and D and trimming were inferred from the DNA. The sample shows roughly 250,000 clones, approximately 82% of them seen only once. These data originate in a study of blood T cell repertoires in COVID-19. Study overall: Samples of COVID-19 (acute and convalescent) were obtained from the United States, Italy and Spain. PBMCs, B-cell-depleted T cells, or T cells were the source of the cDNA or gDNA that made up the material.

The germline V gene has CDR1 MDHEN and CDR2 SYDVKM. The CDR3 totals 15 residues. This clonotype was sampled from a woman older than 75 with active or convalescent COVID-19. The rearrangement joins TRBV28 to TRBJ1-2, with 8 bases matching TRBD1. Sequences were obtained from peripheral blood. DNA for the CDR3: TGTACCAGCAGTCCCTACGGACAGGGTAACTATGGCTACACCTTC. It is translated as CTSSPYGQGNYGYTF.